These T cell receptor beta chains were read from a single sample in a study of shared clonotypes between healthy human individuals. The table came from immunoSEQ multiplex PCR; TCRdb's copy has only in-frame clones and leaves some out. The sample holds about 1.4 million clones, around 97% seen once. Sequencing was performed on naive CD4+ T cells sorted from blood. The receptors shown here come from a man aged 25 to 40 in good health. Each CDR3 is given with its conserved first and last residue. Fields, in order: V gene, J gene, clone size, D gene, CDR3 protein, CDR3 DNA. D genes are given only for firm matches. Expanded clones are given a class, and other clones once, few, many or no size at all.

v_gene: TRBV28
j_gene: TRBJ2-1
abundance: -
d_gene: -
CDR3aa: CASLKGRSSYNEQFF
CDR3nt: TGTGCCAGCCTCAAAGGAAGGAGCTCCTACAATGAGCAGTTCTTC

v_gene: TRBV5-4
j_gene: TRBJ1-2
abundance: -
d_gene: -
CDR3aa: CASSSTGIHGYTF
CDR3nt: TGTGCCAGCAGCTCTACAGGGATCCATGGCTACACCTTC

v_gene: TRBV5-4
j_gene: TRBJ2-7
abundance: once
d_gene: -
CDR3aa: CASSLALDYEQYF
CDR3nt: TGTGCCAGCAGCTTGGCCTTGGACTACGAGCAGTACTTC

v_gene: TRBV5-1
j_gene: TRBJ2-3
abundance: -
d_gene: TRBD2
CDR3aa: CASTVMASGRGLSDTQYF
CDR3nt: TGCGCCAGCACCGTAATGGCTAGCGGGAGGGGATTGTCAGATACGCAGTATTTT

v_gene: TRBV20-1
j_gene: TRBJ2-5
abundance: -
d_gene: -
CDR3aa: CSASQETQYF
CDR3nt: TGCAGTGCCAGTCAAGAGACCCAGTACTTC

v_gene: TRBV20-1
j_gene: TRBJ2-1
abundance: few
d_gene: -
CDR3aa: CSARAYNEQFF
CDR3nt: TGCAGTGCTAGGGCCTACAATGAGCAGTTCTTC

v_gene: TRBV6-1
j_gene: TRBJ1-1
abundance: -
d_gene: -
CDR3aa: CASSEGWGVAFF
CDR3nt: TGTGCCAGCAGTGAAGGATGGGGGGTTGCTTTCTTT

v_gene: TRBV7-2
j_gene: TRBJ2-1
abundance: -
d_gene: TRBD2
CDR3aa: CASSLRTSGGEQFF
CDR3nt: TGTGCCAGCAGCTTGCGAACTAGCGGAGGTGAGCAGTTCTTC

v_gene: TRBV5-1
j_gene: TRBJ1-5
abundance: -
d_gene: TRBD1
CDR3aa: CASSEGTGGSEPQHF
CDR3nt: TGCGCCAGCAGCGAAGGGACAGGGGGGTCTGAGCCCCAGCATTTT

v_gene: TRBV5-1
j_gene: TRBJ2-3
abundance: -
d_gene: -
CDR3aa: CASSLLPGVVDTQYF
CDR3nt: TGCGCCAGCAGCTTGCTTCCGGGAGTGGTGGATACGCAGTATTTT

v_gene: TRBV14
j_gene: TRBJ2-7
abundance: -
d_gene: TRBD2
CDR3aa: CASSLLGTSGTYEQYF
CDR3nt: TGTGCCAGCAGCCTCCTTGGGACTAGCGGTACCTACGAGCAGTACTTC

v_gene: TRBV27
j_gene: TRBJ2-1
abundance: -
d_gene: TRBD2
CDR3aa: CASSTLTSGPYNEQFF
CDR3nt: TGTGCCAGCAGTACCCTGACTAGCGGTCCCTACAATGAGCAGTTCTTC

v_gene: TRBV2
j_gene: TRBJ2-2
abundance: -
d_gene: -
CDR3aa: CASGTESGRLTGELFF
CDR3nt: TGTGCCAGCGGAACTGAGAGCGGGCGGCTCACCGGGGAGCTGTTTTTT

v_gene: TRBV5-1
j_gene: TRBJ2-2
abundance: -
d_gene: -
CDR3aa: CASRGAQNTGELFF
CDR3nt: TGCGCCAGCCGCGGGGCCCAGAACACCGGGGAGCTGTTTTTT

v_gene: TRBV5-4
j_gene: TRBJ2-4
abundance: -
d_gene: TRBD1
CDR3aa: CASSPSRGRRENIQYF
CDR3nt: TGTGCCAGCAGCCCCTCCAGGGGGCGCAGGGAAAACATTCAGTACTTC

v_gene: TRBV27
j_gene: TRBJ2-1
abundance: -
d_gene: -
CDR3aa: CASSPGQFYNEQFF
CDR3nt: TGTGCCAGCAGTCCGGGACAATTTTACAATGAGCAGTTCTTC

v_gene: TRBV19
j_gene: TRBJ2-2
abundance: -
d_gene: -
CDR3aa: CASSRPGPVFF
CDR3nt: TGTGCCAGTAGTCGGCCGGGGCCGGTCTTTTTT

v_gene: TRBV7-2
j_gene: TRBJ1-2
abundance: -
d_gene: TRBD1
CDR3aa: CASSRGQGDDGYTF
CDR3nt: TGTGCCAGCAGCCGCGGACAGGGAGATGATGGCTACACCTTC

v_gene: TRBV7-2
j_gene: TRBJ2-5
abundance: -
d_gene: -
CDR3aa: CASTYSYQETQYF
CDR3nt: TGTGCCAGCACCTACTCGTACCAAGAGACCCAGTACTTC

v_gene: TRBV6-1
j_gene: TRBJ1-2
abundance: -
d_gene: -
CDR3aa: CASSEYGKIGYTF
CDR3nt: TGTGCCAGCAGTGAGTATGGGAAGATAGGCTACACCTTC

v_gene: TRBV29-1
j_gene: TRBJ1-5
abundance: -
d_gene: TRBD1
CDR3aa: CSVEGTGEGQPQHF
CDR3nt: TGCAGCGTTGAAGGGACAGGGGAGGGTCAGCCCCAGCATTTT

v_gene: TRBV5-4
j_gene: TRBJ2-7
abundance: -
d_gene: -
CDR3aa: CASSLPQGIGSYEQYF
CDR3nt: TGTGCCAGCAGCTTGCCCCAGGGAATAGGGTCCTACGAGCAGTACTTC

v_gene: TRBV9
j_gene: TRBJ2-2
abundance: once
d_gene: TRBD1
CDR3aa: CASSVRGQGNTGELFF
CDR3nt: TGTGCCAGCAGCGTGAGGGGACAGGGGAACACCGGGGAGCTGTTTTTT

v_gene: TRBV9
j_gene: TRBJ2-3
abundance: few
d_gene: -
CDR3aa: CASSVAGTNTDTQYF
CDR3nt: TGTGCCAGCAGCGTAGCGGGGACAAACACAGATACGCAGTATTTT

v_gene: TRBV5-1
j_gene: TRBJ2-3
abundance: -
d_gene: -
CDR3aa: CASSLLPTDTQYF
CDR3nt: TGCGCCAGCAGCTTGCTCCCCACAGATACGCAGTATTTT

v_gene: TRBV9
j_gene: TRBJ2-7
abundance: -
d_gene: TRBD2
CDR3aa: CASSASGRTYEQYF
CDR3nt: TGTGCCAGCAGCGCTAGCGGGAGAACCTACGAGCAGTACTTC

v_gene: TRBV19
j_gene: TRBJ2-1
abundance: -
d_gene: -
CDR3aa: CASSRLAHEQFF
CDR3nt: TGTGCCAGTAGTCGGCTGGCGCATGAGCAGTTCTTC